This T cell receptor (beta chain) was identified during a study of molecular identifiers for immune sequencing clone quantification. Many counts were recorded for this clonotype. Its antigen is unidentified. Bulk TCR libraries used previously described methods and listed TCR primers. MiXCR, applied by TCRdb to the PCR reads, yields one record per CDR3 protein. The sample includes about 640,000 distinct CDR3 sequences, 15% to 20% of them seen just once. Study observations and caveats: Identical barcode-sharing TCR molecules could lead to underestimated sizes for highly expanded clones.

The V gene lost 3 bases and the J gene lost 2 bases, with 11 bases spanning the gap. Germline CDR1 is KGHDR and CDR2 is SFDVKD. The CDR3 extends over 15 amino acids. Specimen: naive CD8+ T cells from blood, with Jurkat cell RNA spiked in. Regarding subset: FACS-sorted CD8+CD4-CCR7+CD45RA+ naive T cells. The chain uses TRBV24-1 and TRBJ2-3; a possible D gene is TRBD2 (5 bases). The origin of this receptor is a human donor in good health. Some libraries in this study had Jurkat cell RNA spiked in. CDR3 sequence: CATSDSGSSTDTQYF. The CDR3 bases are TGTGCCACCAGTGATAGCGGATCTTCCACAGATACGCAGTATTTT.